This entry features one TCR beta chain sequence. Germline V gene data show CDR1 as SGHRS and CDR2 as YFSETQ. The germline V and J ends were trimmed by 4 bases and 3 bases, with 13 bases remaining between them. The CDR3 has 14 residues. Intraepithelial and lamina propria lymphocytes were isolated from graft specimens. Repertoires were generated with immunoSEQ multiplex PCR, while TCRdb's copy carries only in-frame clones and drops some. The sample contains 60,000 to 65,000 clones, around 90% of which appear only once. The sample is drawn from a study of graft-versus-host responses after intestinal transplantation.

This chain connects TRBV5-1 to TRBJ1-1; possibly TRBD1 for D (5 bases). The sequence was collected from a human patient who received an intestinal transplant, so some T cells may come from the graft donor. The sequences come from ileum tissue, collected 350 to 400 days after transplant. The CDR3, as DNA: TGCGCCAGCAGCCTAATCAGGGACTACACTGAAGCTTTCTTT. This encodes CASSLIRDYTEAFF.